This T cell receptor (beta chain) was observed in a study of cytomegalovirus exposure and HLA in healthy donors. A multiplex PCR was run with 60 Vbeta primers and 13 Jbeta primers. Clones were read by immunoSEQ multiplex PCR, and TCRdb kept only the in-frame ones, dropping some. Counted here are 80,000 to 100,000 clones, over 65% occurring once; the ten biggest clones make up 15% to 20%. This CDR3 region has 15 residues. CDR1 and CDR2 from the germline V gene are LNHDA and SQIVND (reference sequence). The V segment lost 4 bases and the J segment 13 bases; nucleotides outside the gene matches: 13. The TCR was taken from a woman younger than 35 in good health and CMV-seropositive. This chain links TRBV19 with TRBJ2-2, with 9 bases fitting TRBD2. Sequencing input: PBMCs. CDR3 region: CASSSGGDHIGTLFF. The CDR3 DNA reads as TGTGCCAGTAGTAGCGGGGGGGACCACATCGGGACGCTGTTTTTT.